The rows below give T cell receptor beta chains drawn from one sample of a study of shared clonotypes between healthy human individuals. Clones were read by immunoSEQ multiplex PCR, and TCRdb kept only the in-frame ones, dropping some. Here the sample spans roughly 640,000 clones, around 67% being singletons. The material sequenced was memory CD4+ T cells sorted from blood. Receptors originate from a woman in her thirties in good health. Each CDR3 is given with its conserved first and last residue. The D gene is left open where the match is weak.

d_call,j_call,v_call,cdr3_nt,cdr3_aa
.,TRBJ1-1,TRBV9,TGTGCCAGCAGCGCCCGACCCTGGACACTTGAAGCTTTCTTT,CASSARPWTLEAFF
.,TRBJ2-2,TRBV18,TGTGCCAGCTCTAGGGGATCGAACACCGGGGAGCTGTTTTTT,CASSRGSNTGELFF
.,TRBJ2-1,TRBV9,TGTGCCAGCAGCCATACTACAGGGATCTACAATGAGCAGTTCTTC,CASSHTTGIYNEQFF
.,TRBJ1-5,TRBV7-6,TGTGCCAGCAGCCCAGGTGGGAGCGGGGGGCCCCAGCATTTT,CASSPGGSGGPQHF
.,TRBJ1-4,TRBV28,TGTGCCAGCAGTTCCCCCCAGGGTAAAGCTGAAAAACTGTTTTTT,CASSSPQGKAEKLFF
TRBD1,TRBJ1-3,TRBV6-5,TGTGCCAGCAGTTTAGGGGGACAGGGAAAACTTAACACCATATATTTT,CASSLGGQGKLNTIYF
TRBD1,TRBJ2-5,TRBV5-8,TGTGCCAGCAGCTCGGGACAGGGGCAAGAGACCCAGTACTTC,CASSSGQGQETQYF
TRBD2,TRBJ2-5,TRBV5-1,TGCGCCAGCACGATAACGGGGGAGGGCCTTGAGACCCAGTACTTC,CASTITGEGLETQYF
.,TRBJ2-3,TRBV27,TGTGCCAGCAGTCCCTCTAGAGATACGCAGTATTTT,CASSPSRDTQYF
.,TRBJ2-3,TRBV27,TGTGCCAGCAGTTTATGGGGTAGGGGGACCCCCGGTTTAGATACGCAGTATTTT,CASSLWGRGTPGLDTQYF